A selection of T cell receptor beta chains follows, all from one sample in a study of blood T cell repertoires in COVID-19. Profiling relied on immunoSEQ multiplex PCR, and the TCRdb table lists in-frame clones only, not all of them. The table lists about 190,000 clones, roughly 89% of them singletons. Sequenced input: peripheral blood. Receptors originate from a man over 45 with acute or convalescent COVID-19. CDR3s include the opening cysteine and the closing phenylalanine or tryptophan. Fields, in order: clone size, V gene, J gene, D gene, CDR3 DNA, CDR3 protein. The D gene is left open where the match is weak. Only some rows state a clone size, as once, few, many or a class for expanded clones.

clone size: .; V gene: TRBV30; J gene: TRBJ1-3; D gene: .; CDR3 DNA: TGTGCCTGGAGCGGTATATCTGGAAACACCATATATTTT; CDR3 protein: CAWSGISGNTIYF
clone size: .; V gene: TRBV27; J gene: TRBJ2-1; D gene: TRBD2; CDR3 DNA: TGTGCCAGCAGTCTCCCCCCGGGAACTAGCGGGAGTTTAGTCCATGAGCAGTTCTTC; CDR3 protein: CASSLPPGTSGSLVHEQFF
clone size: .; V gene: TRBV4-2; J gene: TRBJ2-5; D gene: .; CDR3 DNA: TGTGCCAGCAGCCCCCAGAGGGATAGCGGCGCGACCCAGTACTTC; CDR3 protein: CASSPQRDSGATQYF
clone size: once; V gene: TRBV24-1; J gene: TRBJ2-7; D gene: TRBD1; CDR3 DNA: TGTGCCACCAGTGCCGCTCAATCCGGGACAGGGGGCAGGATTATCTACGAGCAGTACTTC; CDR3 protein: CATSAAQSGTGGRIIYEQYF
clone size: .; V gene: TRBV9; J gene: TRBJ2-1; D gene: .; CDR3 DNA: TGTGCCAGCAGCGTAGCGGGCGGGAATTACAATGAGCAGTTCTTC; CDR3 protein: CASSVAGGNYNEQFF
clone size: .; V gene: TRBV15; J gene: TRBJ2-5; D gene: TRBD2; CDR3 DNA: TGTGCCACCAGCAGAGCCTTCCCGACTAGCGGGAGGGGGGAGACCCAGTACTTC; CDR3 protein: CATSRAFPTSGRGETQYF
clone size: .; V gene: TRBV5-4; J gene: TRBJ1-1; D gene: .; CDR3 DNA: TGTGCCAGCAGCTTGCCCGGTTCTGAAGCTTTCTTT; CDR3 protein: CASSLPGSEAFF
clone size: .; V gene: TRBV6-5; J gene: TRBJ1-2; D gene: TRBD1; CDR3 DNA: TGTGCCAGCAGTTACTCTGGGACAGACTATGGCTACACCTTC; CDR3 protein: CASSYSGTDYGYTF
clone size: few; V gene: TRBV27; J gene: TRBJ2-1; D gene: .; CDR3 DNA: TGTGCCAGCCATAGGGGGGGCTCCTACAATGAGCAGTTCTTC; CDR3 protein: CASHRGGSYNEQFF
clone size: .; V gene: TRBV7-9; J gene: TRBJ2-2; D gene: .; CDR3 DNA: TGTGCCAGCAGCGACAGGACCGGGGAGCTGTTTTTT; CDR3 protein: CASSDRTGELFF
clone size: .; V gene: TRBV19; J gene: TRBJ2-1; D gene: TRBD1; CDR3 DNA: TGTGCCAGTAGTCCTGGGACAGGGGGATACAATGAGCAGTTCTTC; CDR3 protein: CASSPGTGGYNEQFF
clone size: .; V gene: TRBV24-1; J gene: TRBJ2-5; D gene: .; CDR3 DNA: TGTGCCACCAGTCACTCATTAAGCGTCGGTCAAGAGACCCAGTACTTC; CDR3 protein: CATSHSLSVGQETQYF
clone size: .; V gene: TRBV9; J gene: TRBJ2-5; D gene: TRBD1; CDR3 DNA: TGTGCCAGCGGGACAGGGAGAGAGACCCAGTACTTC; CDR3 protein: CASGTGRETQYF
clone size: .; V gene: TRBV9; J gene: TRBJ1-4; D gene: .; CDR3 DNA: TGTGCCAGCAGCGTAGAAGTACGGGGTGAAAAACTGTTTTTT; CDR3 protein: CASSVEVRGEKLFF
clone size: .; V gene: TRBV19; J gene: TRBJ2-1; D gene: TRBD2; CDR3 DNA: TGTGCCAGTAGTACCCCGGAGGCCGGGAGGAATGAGCAGTTCTTC; CDR3 protein: CASSTPEAGRNEQFF
clone size: .; V gene: TRBV12-3/TRBV12-4; J gene: TRBJ1-1; D gene: .; CDR3 DNA: TGTGCCAGCAGATTTACACCGAACACTGAAGCTTTCTTT; CDR3 protein: CASRFTPNTEAFF
clone size: .; V gene: TRBV3-1/TRBV3-2; J gene: TRBJ2-4; D gene: .; CDR3 DNA: TGTGCCAGCAGCCAAGATAGGGCAGGGCATAACAAAAACATTCAGTACTTC; CDR3 protein: CASSQDRAGHNKNIQYF
clone size: once; V gene: TRBV28; J gene: TRBJ1-2; D gene: TRBD1; CDR3 DNA: TGTGCCAGCAGTTTAGGGACAGGGGTCTATGGCTACACCTTC; CDR3 protein: CASSLGTGVYGYTF
clone size: .; V gene: TRBV2; J gene: TRBJ1-3; D gene: TRBD1; CDR3 DNA: TGTGCCAGCAGTGAGGACAGGGGAATCGGAAACACCATATATTTT; CDR3 protein: CASSEDRGIGNTIYF
clone size: .; V gene: TRBV29-1; J gene: TRBJ2-2; D gene: .; CDR3 DNA: TGCAGCGTGGAAGGGCGGGGCAGTCAGAACACCGGGGAGCTGTTTTTT; CDR3 protein: CSVEGRGSQNTGELFF
clone size: .; V gene: TRBV19; J gene: TRBJ2-4; D gene: .; CDR3 DNA: TGTGCCAGTAGTAGTTCTCCCCGGAGGGGAAACATTCAGTACTTC; CDR3 protein: CASSSSPRRGNIQYF
clone size: .; V gene: TRBV28; J gene: TRBJ2-7; D gene: TRBD1; CDR3 DNA: TGTGCCAGTGGACAGGGTGGACCCTACGAGCAGTACTTC; CDR3 protein: CASGQGGPYEQYF
clone size: .; V gene: TRBV5-6; J gene: TRBJ1-2; D gene: TRBD1; CDR3 DNA: TGTGCCAGCAGCGACGGGACAGACTATGGCTACACCTTC; CDR3 protein: CASSDGTDYGYTF
clone size: once; V gene: TRBV29-1; J gene: TRBJ2-1; D gene: TRBD2; CDR3 DNA: TGCAGCGTTGATCCCCCGGGGGGATCCTGGATTCAGCAGTTCTTC; CDR3 protein: CSVDPPGGSWIQQFF
clone size: .; V gene: TRBV19; J gene: TRBJ1-3; D gene: TRBD1; CDR3 DNA: TGTGCCAGCTCCGGGACAGGGGGAAGGAACACCATATATTTT; CDR3 protein: CASSGTGGRNTIYF
clone size: .; V gene: TRBV5-4; J gene: TRBJ1-2; D gene: TRBD1; CDR3 DNA: TGTGCCAGCAGCTTGGAAGGCAGGGGGAAAGCTAACTATGGCTACACCTTC; CDR3 protein: CASSLEGRGKANYGYTF
clone size: .; V gene: TRBV19; J gene: TRBJ2-2; D gene: .; CDR3 DNA: TGTGCCAGTAGTTTTACAGGACCAAACACCGGGGAGCTGTTTTTT; CDR3 protein: CASSFTGPNTGELFF